One sample yielded the 16 T cell receptor beta chains listed below, sequenced in a study of cytomegalovirus exposure and HLA in healthy donors. The repertoire was sequenced with immunoSEQ multiplex PCR; TCRdb's copy has only in-frame clones and lacks some. Of 65,000 to 70,000 clones detected, roughly nine tenths appear once; the ten largest clones hold 3.1%. Material: PBMCs. The source is a man in his late teens or twenties in good health and CMV-seronegative.

This chain uses TRBV29-1 with TRBJ2-3, with TRBD2 identical over 9 bases. Germline CDR1 SQVTM, CDR2 ANQGSEA. V was clipped by 1 base and J by 4 bases; unmatched bases: 9. The CDR3 is 16 residues long. CDR3 sequence: CSVEGGRAFVSDTQYF. In nucleotides, the CDR3 is TGCAGCGTTGAAGGCGGGAGGGCCTTTGTATCAGATACGCAGTATTTT.

The V gene is TRBV23-1, the J gene TRBJ1-3, with D uncertain. TRBV23-1 belongs to the ORF category, with a function that is uncertain. The CDR3 extends over 15 amino acids. The V gene lost 0 bases and the J gene lost 4 bases, with 10 bases spanning the gap. The CDR3 region is CASSQSCLPGNTIYF. The CDR3, as DNA: TGCGCCAGCAGTCAATCTTGCCTACCCGGAAACACCATATATTTT.

The V gene is TRBV7-2, the J gene TRBJ1-5, with D unclear. The V and J ends lost 2 bases and 8 bases respectively, with 13 bases between them. From germline, CDR1 is SGHTA and CDR2 FQGNSA. This CDR3 is built from 14 residues. The CDR3 spells CASSLSPNEKPQHF. For the CDR3, the DNA is TGTGCCAGCAGCTTATCCCCTAATGAGAAGCCCCAGCATTTT.

The gene calls are TRBV7-3 and TRBJ2-1; 12 nucleotides match TRBD2. With V trimmed by 5 bases and J by 4 bases, 3 bases remained unmatched. The CDR3 is made up of 15 amino acids. From germline, CDR1 is SGHTA and CDR2 FQGTGA. The CDR3 coding sequence is TGTGCCAGCAGCCCGGGACTAGCGGGTTACAATGAGCAGTTCTTC. Translation: CASSPGLAGYNEQFF.

This clone was seen more than once but under ten times. The genes are TRBV11-3 and TRBJ2-5; D is undetermined. Trimming pared 5 bases from V and 4 bases from J, leaving 8 bases between. This CDR3 contains 12 residues. The germline gives CDR1 SGHNT, CDR2 YENEEA. DNA for the CDR3: TGTGCCAGCAGCGCCTCTAGAGAGACCCAGTACTTC. Its translation is CASSASRETQYF.

The rearrangement uses TRBV7-2 and TRBJ2-1, with D perhaps TRBD2 (5 bases). Trimming left V 4 bases short and J 7 bases short, with 14 bases between. The germline V gene encodes CDR1 SGHTA and CDR2 FQGNSA. CDR3 length equals 14 residues. The CDR3 nucleotides read TGTGCCAGCAGCTCACAGTGGACTTCTAATGAGCAGTTCTTC. This codes for CASSSQWTSNEQFF.

The chain carries TRBV7-9 and TRBJ1-2, with a possible D match to TRBD1 (6 bases). Per the germline V gene, CDR1 is SEHNR and CDR2 is FQNEAQ (reference sequence). The CDR3 totals 12 residues. Trimming removed 3 bases at V and 4 bases at J, with 6 bases between. The CDR3 DNA follows: TGTGCCAGCAGCTTGGACAGCTATGGCTACACCTTC. Amino acids: CASSLDSYGYTF.

The chain joins TRBV5-5 to TRBJ1-4; maybe TRBD1 (6 bases). The V and J ends lost 3 bases and 2 bases respectively, with 14 bases between them. CDR1 is SGHKS, CDR2 YYEKEE, per germline (reference sequence). The CDR3 runs to 16 residues. CDR3 DNA sequence: TGTGCCAGCAGCTCCCCAGGGGATCAGACTAATGAAAAACTGTTTTTT. It is translated as CASSSPGDQTNEKLFF.

This sequence joins TRBV6-5 and TRBJ2-7; D gene uncertain. Per germline, CDR1 MNHEY and CDR2 SVGAGI. The CDR3 extends over 14 amino acids. The V gene lost 0 bases and the J gene lost 0 bases, with 6 bases spanning the gap. This chain's CDR3 is CASSYSGFSYEQYF. CDR3 bases: TGTGCCAGCAGTTACTCGGGCTTCTCCTACGAGCAGTACTTC.

V and J are TRBV9 and TRBJ2-1; D might be TRBD2 (5 bases). Trimming removed 1 base at V and 10 bases at J, with 21 bases between. The CDR3 extends over 16 amino acids. Germline CDR1 is SGDLS and CDR2 is YYNGEE. CDR3 protein: CASSVKRSSEGWEQFF. CDR3 bases: TGTGCCAGCAGCGTAAAGCGGAGTAGCGAAGGGTGGGAGCAGTTCTTC.

The chain links TRBV30 to TRBJ2-1; possibly TRBD2 for D (5 bases). Germline assignment: CDR1 GTSNPN and CDR2 SVGIG (reference sequence). V shed 5 bases and J shed 0 bases, with 14 bases lying between them. This CDR3 is built from 15 residues. CDR3 bases: TGTGCCTGGGGTACTAGTCCCACCTCCTACAATGAGCAGTTCTTC. This encodes CAWGTSPTSYNEQFF.

The chain recombines TRBV5-1 with TRBJ2-1; unclear D gene. Trimming took off 0 bases at V and 0 bases at J, with 10 bases between the two ends. Germline CDR1 reads SGHRS; CDR2 reads YFSETQ. This CDR3 has 16 residues. The CDR3 region is CASSLDRAYSYNEQFF. Here the CDR3 DNA reads TGCGCCAGCAGCTTGGATAGAGCTTACTCCTACAATGAGCAGTTCTTC.

This rearrangement joins TRBV5-5 to TRBJ2-7; 11 bases match TRBD2. Trimming took 3 bases from V and 3 from J; bases not matched to a gene: 11. Germline V CDR1 and CDR2: SGHKS, YYEKEE (reference sequence). The CDR3 has 17 residues. The CDR3 sequence is CASSSEPLLAGDYEQYF. CDR3 coding DNA: TGTGCCAGCAGCTCCGAACCTCTACTAGCGGGAGACTACGAGCAGTACTTC.

The CDR3 DNA reads TGCGCCAGCAGCTTGGCCACGGGAGGGGGCGCAGATACGCAGTATTTT. Protein sequence: CASSLATGGGADTQYF. The chain combines TRBV5-1 with TRBJ2-3, with a tentative D call TRBD2 (8 bases). This CDR3 has 16 amino acids. From germline, CDR1 is SGHRS and CDR2 YFSETQ. Trimming cost V 0 bases and J 4 bases, with 15 bases left between them.

The V gene is TRBV19, the J gene TRBJ1-5; 7 positions match TRBD1. The CDR3 consists of 15 residues. The V segment lost 7 bases and the J segment 0 bases; nucleotides outside the gene matches: 6. Germline V CDR1 and CDR2: LNHDA, SQIVND (reference sequence). CDR3: CASTPRGDSNQPQHF. The CDR3, as DNA: TGTGCCAGTACCCCCAGGGGGGATAGCAATCAGCCCCAGCATTTT.

The rearrangement links TRBV19 to TRBJ1-1, with a possible D match to TRBD1 (5 bases). Germline CDR1 LNHDA, CDR2 SQIVND (reference sequence). With 11 bases removed from V and 5 bases from J, the gap between germline ends came to 12 bases. This CDR3 spans 11 amino acids. The CDR3 nucleotides read TGTGCCTCTCAGGGAAGGACTGAAGCTTTCTTT. Encoded protein: CASQGRTEAFF. The full variable domain, rest sourced from reference TRBV19 and TRBJ1-1, is DGGITQSPKYLFRKEGQNVTLSCEQNLNHDAMYWYRQDPGQGLRLIYYSQIVNDFQKGDIAEGYSVSREKKESFPLTVTSAQKNPTAFYLCASQGRTEAFFGQGTRLTVV.